This T cell receptor beta chain derives from a study of T cells in pancreatic ductal adenocarcinoma. Whole-study results and caveats: Tumor and blood clonality did not differ significantly, about 0.1 versus 0.071. Unique clonotypes were approximately 8-fold more numerous in blood than in tumor.

Some clones are missing from TCRdb's copy, which holds only in-frame ones; the method was immunoSEQ multiplex PCR. The sample holds 97,000 or so clones, nearly 95% seen once. Worth noting for this clone: The target antigen is unknown.

No neoadjuvant therapy was given to the selected pancreatic ductal adenocarcinoma patients before their surgery. The germline gives CDR1 SGHVS, CDR2 FQNEAQ. This CDR3 is built from 18 residues. Losses at the gene ends were 0 bases for V and 4 bases for J; bases not matched to a gene: 5. This TCR derives from a human donor with pancreatic ductal adenocarcinoma. Sequenced input: PBMCs. The V gene is TRBV7-8, the J gene TRBJ2-1, with TRBD2 identical over 14 bases. In nucleotides, the CDR3 is TGTGCCAGCAGCTTAGCTAGACTAGCGGGAGGGATTTACAATGAGCAGTTCTTC. It codes for CASSLARLAGGIYNEQFF.